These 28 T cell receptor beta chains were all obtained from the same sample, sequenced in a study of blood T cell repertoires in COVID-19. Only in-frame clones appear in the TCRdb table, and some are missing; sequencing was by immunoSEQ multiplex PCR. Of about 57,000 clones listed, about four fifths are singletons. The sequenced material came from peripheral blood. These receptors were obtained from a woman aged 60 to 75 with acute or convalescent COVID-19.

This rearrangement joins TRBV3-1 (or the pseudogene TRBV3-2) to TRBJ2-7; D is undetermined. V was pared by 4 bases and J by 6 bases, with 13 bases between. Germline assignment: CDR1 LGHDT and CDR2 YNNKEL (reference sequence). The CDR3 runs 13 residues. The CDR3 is CASSPVNHGEQYF. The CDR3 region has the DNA TGTGCCAGCAGCCCCGTAAACCACGGCGAGCAGTACTTC.

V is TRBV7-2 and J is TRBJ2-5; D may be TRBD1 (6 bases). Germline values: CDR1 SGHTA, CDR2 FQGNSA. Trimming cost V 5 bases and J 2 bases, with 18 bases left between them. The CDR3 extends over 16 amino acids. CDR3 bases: TGTGCCAGCAGCCCAAGGGGGAAGACACGGCAAGAGACCCAGTACTTC. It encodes CASSPRGKTRQETQYF.

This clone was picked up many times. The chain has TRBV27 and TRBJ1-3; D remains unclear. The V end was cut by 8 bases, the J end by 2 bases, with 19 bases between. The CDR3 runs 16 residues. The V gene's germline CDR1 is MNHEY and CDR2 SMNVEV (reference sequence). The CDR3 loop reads CASSRGSPRAGNTIYF. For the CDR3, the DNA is TGTGCCAGCTCTCGAGGGAGTCCAAGGGCTGGAAACACCATATATTTT.

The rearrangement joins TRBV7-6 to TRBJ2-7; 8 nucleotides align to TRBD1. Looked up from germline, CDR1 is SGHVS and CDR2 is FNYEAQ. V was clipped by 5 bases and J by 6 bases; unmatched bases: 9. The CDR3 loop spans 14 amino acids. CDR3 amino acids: CASSPYLTGAEQYF. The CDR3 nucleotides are TGTGCCAGCAGCCCCTACTTGACAGGGGCCGAGCAGTACTTC.

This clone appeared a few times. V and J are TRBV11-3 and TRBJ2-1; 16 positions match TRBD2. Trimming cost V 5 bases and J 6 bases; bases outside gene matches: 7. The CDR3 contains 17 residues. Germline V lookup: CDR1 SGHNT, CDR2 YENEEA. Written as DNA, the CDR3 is TGTGCCAGCAGCCCTGGGACTAGCGGGGGGGCGAGCAATGAGCAGTTCTTC. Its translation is CASSPGTSGGASNEQFF.

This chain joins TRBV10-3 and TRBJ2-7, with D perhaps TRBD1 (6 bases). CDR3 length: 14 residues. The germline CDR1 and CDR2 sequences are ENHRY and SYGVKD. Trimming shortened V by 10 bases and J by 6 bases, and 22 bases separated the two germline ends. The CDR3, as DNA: TGTGCCACCGGAGAGGACAGTTCACAGCTCGAGCAGTACTTC. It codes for CATGEDSSQLEQYF.

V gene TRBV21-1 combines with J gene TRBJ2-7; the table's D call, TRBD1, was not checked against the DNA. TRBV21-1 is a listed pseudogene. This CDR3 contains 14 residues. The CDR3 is CASSELDREHEQYF. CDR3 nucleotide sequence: TGTGCCAGCAGCGAATTAGACAGGGAGCACGAGCAGTACTTC.

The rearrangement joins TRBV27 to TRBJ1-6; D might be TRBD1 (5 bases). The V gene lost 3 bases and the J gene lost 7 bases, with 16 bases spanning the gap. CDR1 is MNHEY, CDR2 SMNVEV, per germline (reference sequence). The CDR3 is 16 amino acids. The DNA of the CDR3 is TGTGCCAGCAGTTTGGGGGGAGAAGGGTGGAATTCACCCCTCCACTTT. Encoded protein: CASSLGGEGWNSPLHF.

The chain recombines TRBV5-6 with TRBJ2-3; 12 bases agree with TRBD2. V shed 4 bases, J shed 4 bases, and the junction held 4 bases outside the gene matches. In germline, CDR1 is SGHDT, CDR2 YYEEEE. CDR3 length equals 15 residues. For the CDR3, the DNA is TGTGCCAGCAGCACCCTAGCGGGGGGGCCAGATACGCAGTATTTT. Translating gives CASSTLAGGPDTQYF.

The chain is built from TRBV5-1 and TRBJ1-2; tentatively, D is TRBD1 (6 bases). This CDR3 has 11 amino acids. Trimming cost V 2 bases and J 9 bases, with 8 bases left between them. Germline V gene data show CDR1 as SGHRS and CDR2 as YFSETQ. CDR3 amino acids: CASSLQGSYTF. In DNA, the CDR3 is TGCGCCAGCAGCTTACAGGGAAGCTACACCTTC.

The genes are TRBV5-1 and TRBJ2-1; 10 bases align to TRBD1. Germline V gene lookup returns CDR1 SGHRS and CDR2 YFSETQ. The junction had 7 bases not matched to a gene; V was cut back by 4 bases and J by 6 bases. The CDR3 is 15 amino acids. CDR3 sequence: CASSRSGQGFNEQFF. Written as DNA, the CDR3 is TGCGCCAGCAGCAGGTCGGGACAGGGGTTCAATGAGCAGTTCTTC.

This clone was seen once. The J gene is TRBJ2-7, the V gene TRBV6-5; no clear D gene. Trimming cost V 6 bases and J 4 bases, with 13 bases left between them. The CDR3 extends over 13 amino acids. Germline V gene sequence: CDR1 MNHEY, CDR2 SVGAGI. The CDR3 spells CASRGHRYYEQYF. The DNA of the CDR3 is TGTGCCAGCAGGGGCCACCGGTATTACGAGCAGTACTTC.

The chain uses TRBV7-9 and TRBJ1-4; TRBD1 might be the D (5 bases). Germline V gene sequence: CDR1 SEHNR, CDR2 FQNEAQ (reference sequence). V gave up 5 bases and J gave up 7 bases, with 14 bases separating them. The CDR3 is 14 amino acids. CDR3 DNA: TGTGCCAGCAGCGCAGTAGGGGTGGTTGAAAAACTGTTTTTT. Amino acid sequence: CASSAVGVVEKLFF.

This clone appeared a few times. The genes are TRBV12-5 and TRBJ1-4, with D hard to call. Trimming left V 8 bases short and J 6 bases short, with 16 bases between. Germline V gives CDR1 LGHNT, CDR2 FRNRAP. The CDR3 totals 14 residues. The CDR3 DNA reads TGTGCTAGTCGGGGAGCGGAGCCGCATGAAAAACTGTTTTTT. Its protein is CASRGAEPHEKLFF.

The CDR3 DNA reads TGTGCCAGCAGCACCCGAGCGGGGGATTACCGTGGAAACACCATATATTTT. It encodes CASSTRAGDYRGNTIYF. V is TRBV7-2 and J is TRBJ1-3; maybe TRBD1 (5 bases). CDR1 is SGHTA and CDR2 is FQGNSA in the germline V gene. V shed 5 bases and J shed 3 bases, with 20 bases lying between them. The CDR3 covers 17 residues. The full variable domain, completed using reference TRBV7-2 and TRBJ1-3, is GAGVSQSPSNKVTEKGKDVELRCDPISGHTALYWYRQSLGQGLEFLIYFQGNSAPDKSGLPSDRFSAERTGGSVSTLTIQRTQQEDSAVYLCASSTRAGDYRGNTIYFGEGSWLTVV.

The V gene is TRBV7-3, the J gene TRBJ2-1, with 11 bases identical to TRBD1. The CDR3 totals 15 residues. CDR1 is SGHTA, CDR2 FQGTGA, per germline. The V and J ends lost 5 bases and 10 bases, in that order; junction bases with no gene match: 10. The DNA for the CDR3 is TGTGCCAGCAGCCGGGACAGGGGGATTCAGGGCGAGCAGTTCTTC. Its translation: CASSRDRGIQGEQFF.

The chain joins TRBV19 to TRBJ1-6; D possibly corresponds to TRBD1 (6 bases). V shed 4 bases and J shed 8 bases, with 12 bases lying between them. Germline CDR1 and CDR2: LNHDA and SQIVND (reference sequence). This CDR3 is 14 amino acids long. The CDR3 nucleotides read TGTGCCAGTAGTAATACAGGGTGGCATTCACCCCTCCACTTT. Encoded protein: CASSNTGWHSPLHF.

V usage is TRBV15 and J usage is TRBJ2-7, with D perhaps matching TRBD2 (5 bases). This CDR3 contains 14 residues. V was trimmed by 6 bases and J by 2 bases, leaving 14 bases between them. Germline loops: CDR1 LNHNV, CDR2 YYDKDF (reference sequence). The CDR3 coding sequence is TGTGCCACCAGTCCGGTCCGGGGAGCCTACGAGCAGTACTTC. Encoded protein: CATSPVRGAYEQYF.

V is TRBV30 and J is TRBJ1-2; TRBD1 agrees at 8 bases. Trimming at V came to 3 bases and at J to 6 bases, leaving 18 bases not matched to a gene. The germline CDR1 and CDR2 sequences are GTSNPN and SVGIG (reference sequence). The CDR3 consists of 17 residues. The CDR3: CAWSQGAGHRRLNGYTF. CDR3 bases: TGTGCCTGGAGCCAGGGGGCAGGGCATCGGAGACTCAATGGCTACACCTTC.

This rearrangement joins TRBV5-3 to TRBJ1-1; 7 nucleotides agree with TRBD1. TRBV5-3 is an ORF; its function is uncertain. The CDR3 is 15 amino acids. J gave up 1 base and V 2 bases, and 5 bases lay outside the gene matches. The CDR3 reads CARSFPRQGNTEAFF. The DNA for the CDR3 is TGTGCCAGAAGCTTCCCTCGACAGGGGAACACTGAAGCTTTCTTT.

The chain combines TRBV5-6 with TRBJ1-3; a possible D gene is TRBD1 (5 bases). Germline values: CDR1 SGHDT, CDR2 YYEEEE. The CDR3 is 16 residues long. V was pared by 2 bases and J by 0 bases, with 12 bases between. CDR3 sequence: CASSFGGVNSGNTIYF. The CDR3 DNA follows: TGTGCCAGCAGCTTCGGAGGGGTCAACTCTGGAAACACCATATATTTT. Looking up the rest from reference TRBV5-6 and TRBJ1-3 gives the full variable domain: DAGVTQSPTHLIKTRGQQVTLRCSPKSGHDTVSWYQQALGQGPQFIFQYYEEEERQRGNFPDRFSGHQFPNYSSELNVNALLLGDSALYLCASSFGGVNSGNTIYFGEGSWLTVV.

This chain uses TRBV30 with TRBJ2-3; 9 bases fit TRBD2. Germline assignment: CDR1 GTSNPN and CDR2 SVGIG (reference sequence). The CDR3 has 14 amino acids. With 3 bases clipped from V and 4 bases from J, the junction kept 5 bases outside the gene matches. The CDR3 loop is CAWSHSGGADTQYF. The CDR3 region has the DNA TGTGCCTGGAGCCATAGCGGGGGTGCAGATACGCAGTATTTT.

The CDR3 DNA is TGTGCCAGCAGCCCCCCCCCGCGGACAGGGGTCCGTGGCTACACCTTC. Its translation: CASSPPPRTGVRGYTF. The rearrangement joins TRBV14 to TRBJ1-2, with 9 bases that match TRBD1. The CDR3 is 16 residues long. J was trimmed by 7 bases and V by 4 bases; bases with no gene match: 13. Germline V gene data show CDR1 as SGHDN and CDR2 as FVKESK. Supplemented by reference TRBV14 and TRBJ1-2, the full variable domain reads EAGVTQFPSHSVIEKGQTVTLRCDPISGHDNLYWYRRVMGKEIKFLLHFVKESKQDESGMPNNRFLAERTGGTYSTLKVQPAELEDSGVYFCASSPPPRTGVRGYTFGSGTRLTVV.

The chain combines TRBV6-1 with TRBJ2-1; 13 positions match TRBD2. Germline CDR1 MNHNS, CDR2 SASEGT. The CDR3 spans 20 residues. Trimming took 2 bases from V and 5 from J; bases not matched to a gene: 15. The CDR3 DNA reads TGTGCCAGCAGTGAAACTCCGGGACTAGCGGGACCTAGGAGTGACAATGAGCAGTTCTTC. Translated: CASSETPGLAGPRSDNEQFF.

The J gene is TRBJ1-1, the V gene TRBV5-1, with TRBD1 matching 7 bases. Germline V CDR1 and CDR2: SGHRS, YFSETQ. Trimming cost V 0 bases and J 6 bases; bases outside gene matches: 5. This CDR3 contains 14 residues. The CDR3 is CASSLETQGAEAFF. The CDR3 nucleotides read TGCGCCAGCAGCTTGGAGACCCAGGGGGCTGAAGCTTTCTTT. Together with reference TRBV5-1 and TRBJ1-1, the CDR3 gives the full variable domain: KAGVTQTPRYLIKTRGQQVTLSCSPISGHRSVSWYQQTPGQGLQFLFEYFSETQRNKGNFPGRFSGRQFSNSRSEMNVSTLELGDSALYLCASSLETQGAEAFFGQGTRLTVV.

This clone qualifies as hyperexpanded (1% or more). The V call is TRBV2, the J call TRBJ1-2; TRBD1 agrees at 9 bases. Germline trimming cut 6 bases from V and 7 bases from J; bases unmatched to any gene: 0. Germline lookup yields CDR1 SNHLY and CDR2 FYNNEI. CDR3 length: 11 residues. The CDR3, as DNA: TGTGCCAGCAGGACAGGGGGTGGCTACACCTTC. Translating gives CASRTGGGYTF.

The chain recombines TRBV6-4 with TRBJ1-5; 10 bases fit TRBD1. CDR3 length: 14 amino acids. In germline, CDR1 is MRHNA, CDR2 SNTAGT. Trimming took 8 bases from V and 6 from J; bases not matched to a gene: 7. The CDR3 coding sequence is TGTGCCAGCCCCCGGGACAGGGGAGGTCAGCCCCAGCATTTT. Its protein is CASPRDRGGQPQHF.

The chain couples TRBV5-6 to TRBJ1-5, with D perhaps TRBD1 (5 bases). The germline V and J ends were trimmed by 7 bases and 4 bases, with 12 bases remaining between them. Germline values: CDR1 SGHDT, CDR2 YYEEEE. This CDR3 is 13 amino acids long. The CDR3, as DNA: TGTGCCAGCTCCTCGGGGGTAAATCAGCCCCAGCATTTT. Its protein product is CASSSGVNQPQHF.